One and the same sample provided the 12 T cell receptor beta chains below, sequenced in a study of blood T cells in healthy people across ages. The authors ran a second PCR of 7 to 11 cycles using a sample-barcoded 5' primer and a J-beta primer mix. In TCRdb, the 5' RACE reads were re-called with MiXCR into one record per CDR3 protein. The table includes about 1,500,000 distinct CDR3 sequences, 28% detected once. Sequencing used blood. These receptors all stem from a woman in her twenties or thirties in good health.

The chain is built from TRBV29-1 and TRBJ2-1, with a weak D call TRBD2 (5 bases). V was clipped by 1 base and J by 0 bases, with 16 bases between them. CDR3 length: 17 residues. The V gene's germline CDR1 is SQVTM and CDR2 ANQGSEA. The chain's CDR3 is CSVEGSIGADSYNEQFF. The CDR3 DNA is TGCAGCGTTGAAGGGTCAATAGGAGCGGACTCCTACAATGAGCAGTTCTTC.

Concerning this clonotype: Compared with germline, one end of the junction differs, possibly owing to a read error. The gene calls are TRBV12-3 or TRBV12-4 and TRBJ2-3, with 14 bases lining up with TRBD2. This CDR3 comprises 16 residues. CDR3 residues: CASSWTSGGNTDAQYF. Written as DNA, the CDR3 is TGTGCCAGCAGTTGGACTAGCGGGGGGAACACAGATGCGCAGTATTTT.

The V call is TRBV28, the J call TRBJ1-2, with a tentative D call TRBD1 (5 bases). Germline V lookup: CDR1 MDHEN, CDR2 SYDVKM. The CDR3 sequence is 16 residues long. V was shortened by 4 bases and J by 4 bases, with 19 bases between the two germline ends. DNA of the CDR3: TGTGCCAGCAGTTCTTCATCAGGGCACTGGGGCTATGGCTACACCTTC. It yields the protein CASSSSSGHWGYGYTF.

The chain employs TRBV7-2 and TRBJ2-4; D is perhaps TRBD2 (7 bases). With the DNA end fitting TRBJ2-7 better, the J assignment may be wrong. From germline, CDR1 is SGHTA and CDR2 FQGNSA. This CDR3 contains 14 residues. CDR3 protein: CTSSLVGGPYEQYF. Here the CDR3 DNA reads TGTACCAGCAGCTTAGTCGGGGGGCCCTACGAGCAGTACTTC.

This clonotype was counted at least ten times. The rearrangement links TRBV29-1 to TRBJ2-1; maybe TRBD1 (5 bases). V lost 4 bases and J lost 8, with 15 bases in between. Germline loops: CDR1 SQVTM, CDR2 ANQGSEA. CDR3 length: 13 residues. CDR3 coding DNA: TGCAGCGTTGTTGTAGGGTGGGGCGATGAGCAGTTCTTC. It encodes CSVVVGWGDEQFF.

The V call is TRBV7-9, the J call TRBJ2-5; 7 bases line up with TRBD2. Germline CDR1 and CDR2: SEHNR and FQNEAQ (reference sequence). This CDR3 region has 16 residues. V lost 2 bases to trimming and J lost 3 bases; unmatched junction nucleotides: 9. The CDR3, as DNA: TGTGCCAGCAGCTTAACCTCCGGGACTACCAAAGAGACCCAGTACTTC. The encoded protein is CASSLTSGTTKETQYF.

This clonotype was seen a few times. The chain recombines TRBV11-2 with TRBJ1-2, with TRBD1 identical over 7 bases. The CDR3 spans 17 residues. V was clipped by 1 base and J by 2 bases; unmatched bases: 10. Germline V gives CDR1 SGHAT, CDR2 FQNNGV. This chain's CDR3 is CASSLGGGGGQNYGYTF. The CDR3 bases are TGTGCCAGCAGCTTAGGTGGAGGGGGCGGTCAGAACTATGGCTACACCTTC.

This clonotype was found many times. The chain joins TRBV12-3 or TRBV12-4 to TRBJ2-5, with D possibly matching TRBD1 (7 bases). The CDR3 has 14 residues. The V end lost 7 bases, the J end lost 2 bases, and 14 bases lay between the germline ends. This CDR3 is CASNRQGGQETQYF. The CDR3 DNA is TGTGCCAGCAACCGACAGGGAGGACAAGAGACCCAGTACTTC.

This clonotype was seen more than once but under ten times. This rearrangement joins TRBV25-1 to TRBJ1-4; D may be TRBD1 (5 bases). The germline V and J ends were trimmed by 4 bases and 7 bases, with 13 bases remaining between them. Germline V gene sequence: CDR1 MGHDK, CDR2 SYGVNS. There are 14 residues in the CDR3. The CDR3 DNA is TGTGCCAGCAGTGGGACTTCCAGGGTTGAAAAACTGTTTTTT. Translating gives CASSGTSRVEKLFF.

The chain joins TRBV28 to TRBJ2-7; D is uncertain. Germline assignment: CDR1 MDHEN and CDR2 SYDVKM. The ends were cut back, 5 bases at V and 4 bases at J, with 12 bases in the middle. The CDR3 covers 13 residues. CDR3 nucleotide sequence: TGTGCCAGCAGTCCACACCAATCTTACGAGCAGTACTTC. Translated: CASSPHQSYEQYF.

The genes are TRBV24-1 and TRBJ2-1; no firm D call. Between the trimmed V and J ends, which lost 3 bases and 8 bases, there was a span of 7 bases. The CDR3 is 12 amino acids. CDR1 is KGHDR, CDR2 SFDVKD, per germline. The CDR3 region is CATSDVADEQFF. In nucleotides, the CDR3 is TGTGCCACCAGTGATGTGGCGGATGAGCAGTTCTTC.

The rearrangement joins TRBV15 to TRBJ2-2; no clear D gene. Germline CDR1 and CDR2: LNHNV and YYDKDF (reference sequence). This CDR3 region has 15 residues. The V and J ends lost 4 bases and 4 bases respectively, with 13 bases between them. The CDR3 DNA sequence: TGTGCCACCAGCACCGTAGGCGTCCTCACCGGGGAGCTGTTTTTT. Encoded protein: CATSTVGVLTGELFF.